A selection of T cell receptor beta chains follows, all from one sample in a study of tumor-infiltrating lymphocytes in primary liver carcinoma. TCRdb re-called the multiplex PCR reads through MiXCR, storing one row per CDR3 protein. The sample lists approximately 310,000 distinct CDR3 sequences, 55% to 65% occurring once. Sequencing used peripheral blood. These receptors were taken from a man aged 40-49 years with primary liver carcinoma and hepatitis B virus infection. CDR3s include the opening cysteine and the closing phenylalanine or tryptophan. A D gene is named only where the DNA matches it firmly. Rows give clone size only sometimes, using once, few, many, or a class for an expanded clone.

abundance	v_gene	d_gene	j_gene	CDR3nt	CDR3aa
once	TRBV29-1	.	TRBJ2-2	TGCAGCGTGGCTCGAGACACCGGGGAGCTGTTTTTT	CSVARDTGELFF
.	TRBV6-5	TRBD2	TRBJ2-1	TGTGCCAGCAGAACCGGGACTAATGTCTATGAGCAGTTCTTC	CASRTGTNVYEQFF
many	TRBV12-3/TRBV12-4	.	TRBJ2-1	TGTGCCAGCAGTGCAGGGGCAAACCGGCGCAAGCAGTTCTTC	CASSAGANRRKQFF
.	TRBV4-3	TRBD2	TRBJ2-7	TGCGCCAGCAGAATCTTGACGCGGGAGGTCCTCTACGAGCAGTACTTC	CASRILTREVLYEQYF
.	TRBV29-1	TRBD2	TRBJ2-7	TGCAGTGTAACCGGGACGGGGAGGGGAGAGCAGTGCTTC	CSVTGTGRGEQCF
.	TRBV5-1	.	TRBJ2-5	TGCGCCAGCGGCTTGGCCGGGGCCCGGGAGACCCAGTACTTC	CASGLAGARETQYF
.	TRBV29-1	.	TRBJ2-2	TGCAGCGTTGGGACCCTCACCGGGAAGCTGTTCTTT	CSVGTLTGKLFF
.	TRBV11-2	TRBD1	TRBJ2-7	TGTGCCAGCGGCCCTAGATGGACAGGGGGAAACGAGCAGTATTTC	CASGPRWTGGNEQYF
.	TRBV28	.	TRBJ2-4	TGTGCCAGCAACATGGGGGGAGTACAGAAAAACATTCAGTGCTTC	CASNMGGVQKNIQCF
.	TRBV14	.	TRBJ2-3	TGTGCCAGCAACCCAACTCGGCTAGCGAGTACAGATACGCAGTATTTT	CASNPTRLASTDTQYF
once	TRBV14	.	TRBJ2-5	TGTGCCAGCAGCCGAGGGACCGCCGTGGAGACCCAGTACTTC	CASSRGTAVETQYF
few	TRBV11-2	TRBD2	TRBJ2-1	TGTGCCAGCAGCTGGACTAGCGGTGGTGAGCAGTTCTTC	CASSWTSGGEQFF
.	TRBV4-3	TRBD2	TRBJ2-7	TGCGCCAGCAGCCAATCCGCTAGCGGGGCCCCCTACGAGCAGTACTTC	CASSQSASGAPYEQYF
.	TRBV18	.	TRBJ2-7	TGTGCCAGCTCACCTAGAGATCAACAGGCTTCCACCGAGCAGTACTTC	CASSPRDQQASTEQYF
once	TRBV5-4	TRBD2	TRBJ2-7	TGTGCCATCAGCACTACTAGCGTGAGTTACGAGCAGTACTTC	CAISTTSVSYEQYF
.	TRBV7-8	TRBD1	TRBJ1-1	TGTGCCAGCAGCTTAGCGGAGGGGGCAGGCACTGAAGCTTTCTTT	CASSLAEGAGTEAFF
few	TRBV20-1	.	TRBJ2-2	TGCAGTGCTAGTATGACCGGGGAGCTGTTTTTT	CSASMTGELFF
few	TRBV5-1	.	TRBJ2-3	TGCGCCAGCAGCTTGGCCGGGGTTAGCACAGATACGCAGTATTTT	CASSLAGVSTDTQYF
.	TRBV28	.	TRBJ2-7	TGTGCCATCAGTTTAAGCCCAGGGATCCCCTACGAGCAGTACTTC	CAISLSPGIPYEQYF
many	TRBV4-1	TRBD1	TRBJ2-2	TGCGCCAGCAGCCAGTGGGGACAGACGAACACCGGGGAGCTGTTTTTT	CASSQWGQTNTGELFF
.	TRBV14	TRBD2	TRBJ2-2	TGTGCCAGCAGCCAACTACAGGCGGGAGTTACGTCGTCCGGGGGGCTGTTTTTT	CASSQLQAGVTSSGGLFF
.	TRBV5-6	.	TRBJ2-1	TGTGCCAGCAGCAGCGAGAGTACCCTCTACAATGAGCATTTCTTC	CASSSESTLYNEHFF
.	TRBV12-3/TRBV12-4	TRBD1	TRBJ1-5	TGTGTCAGCTCTTGGACAGGGGCCGATAGCAATCAGCCCCAGCATTTT	CVSSWTGADSNQPQHF
.	TRBV6-5	.	TRBJ1-1	TGTGCCAGCAGGACCGCGGGACAACTGAACACTGAAGCTTTCTTT	CASRTAGQLNTEAFF
.	TRBV5-1	.	TRBJ2-2	TGCGCCAGCAGCTACACCGGGCAAGAAAACACCGGGGAGCTGTTTTTT	CASSYTGQENTGELFF
few	TRBV10-2	.	TRBJ2-3	TGCGCCAGCAGTGAGTCAGGGGGGCGGACAGATACGCAGTATTTT	CASSESGGRTDTQYF
many	TRBV6-6	TRBD2	TRBJ2-1	TGTGCCAGCAGTTACCAGGGCGGGGGGCCCGGCAATGAGCAGTTCTTC	CASSYQGGGPGNEQFF
once	TRBV4-3	TRBD1	TRBJ2-1	TGCACCAGCAGCCGGGACAGGTTATGCAATGAGCAGTTCTTC	CTSSRDRLCNEQFF
many	TRBV29-1	.	TRBJ2-5	TGCAGCGTCCTCACTTTAGAGACCCAGTACTTC	CSVLTLETQYF
.	TRBV3-1	.	TRBJ2-7	TGTGCCAGCAACCGCCAGCGTACTGCCTCCTACGAGCAGTACTTC	CASNRQRTASYEQYF
.	TRBV6-5	TRBD2	TRBJ2-2	TGTGCCAGCGTCCGGGACTACGGCTCCGGGGAACTGATTTTT	CASVRDYGSGELIF
once	TRBV28	TRBD2	TRBJ2-2	TGTGCCAACAGTAAAGCGGGGACGAACACCGGGGAGCTGTTTTTT	CANSKAGTNTGELFF
.	TRBV11-3	TRBD1	TRBJ2-1	TGTGCCAGCAGCGTAGGACAGGCCTACGATGAGCAGTTCTTC	CASSVGQAYDEQFF
.	TRBV11-2	TRBD2	TRBJ2-2	TGTGCCAGCAGCTCCCCCAGACAAGCGGGAGTCGCCGGGGAGCTGTTTTTT	CASSSPRQAGVAGELFF
many	TRBV29-1	.	TRBJ2-1	TGCAGCGTTGGACCTTACAATGAGCAGTTCTTC	CSVGPYNEQFF
few	TRBV5-1	TRBD1	TRBJ2-5	TGCGCCAGCAGCTTCGGGACAGGAGAGACCCAGTACTTC	CASSFGTGETQYF
many	TRBV4-2	.	TRBJ2-1	TGTGCCAGCAGCCAAGGGGGTCGGGATGACCGGAATGAGCAGTTCTTC	CASSQGGRDDRNEQFF
.	TRBV28	.	TRBJ2-1	TGTACCAGCAGTTATGCAGGGTTGGATGAGCAGTTCTTC	CTSSYAGLDEQFF
.	TRBV11-2	TRBD2	TRBJ2-3	TGTGCCAGCAACTTTGGGAGGGGAGCACCAGATGCGCAGTATTTT	CASNFGRGAPDAQYF
.	TRBV4-1	.	TRBJ2-1	TGCGCCAGCAGCCACCTCTATATGGTATCCTACAATGAGCAGTTCTTC	CASSHLYMVSYNEQFF
many	TRBV29-1	TRBD2	TRBJ2-1	TGCAGCGTCACTTGGACTAGCGGGAGAGGTGAGCAGTTCTTC	CSVTWTSGRGEQFF
.	TRBV28	.	TRBJ2-7	TGTGCCAGCAGGGTAGCCTACGAGCAGTACTTC	CASRVAYEQYF
.	TRBV4-1	.	TRBJ1-3	TGCGCCAGCAATTCGGGTACAGGGCTCTCTGGAAACACCATATATTTT	CASNSGTGLSGNTIYF
many	TRBV12-3/TRBV12-4	.	TRBJ1-2	TGTGCCAGCAGCCCAGCCGGGGCAGGGTCGTTCTATGGCTACACCTTC	CASSPAGAGSFYGYTF
many	TRBV4-1	.	TRBJ2-5	TGCGCCAGCAGCCCACTTCCGGGACGGCAAGAGACCCAGTACTTC	CASSPLPGRQETQYF
.	TRBV5-1	.	TRBJ2-2	TGCGCCAGCATAGGACCGACCCTTACCGGGGAGCTGTTTTTT	CASIGPTLTGELFF
.	TRBV30	TRBD1	TRBJ1-2	TGTCCCTGGTGGGACAGGCGGAACTATGGCTACACCTTC	CPWWDRRNYGYTF
many	TRBV4-1	.	TRBJ2-5	TGCGCCAGCAGCCAATTTATAACGACTTCCCAAGAGACCCAGTACTTC	CASSQFITTSQETQYF
.	TRBV6-6	.	TRBJ1-4	TGTACCAGCAGACAGGAGGCTGAAAAACTGTTATTT	CTSRQEAEKLLF
few	TRBV30	TRBD1	TRBJ1-5	TGTGCCTGGGCACAGGGGGCGCGGGGCAATCAGCCCCAGCATTTT	CAWAQGARGNQPQHF
.	TRBV30	.	TRBJ2-3	TGTGCCTGGAGTGGAGTAGCAGATACGCAGTATTTT	CAWSGVADTQYF
.	TRBV6-2/TRBV6-3	TRBD2	TRBJ2-7	TGTGCCAGCAGCCGGGGGGGAGCCGGCTCCTACGAGCAGTACTTC	CASSRGGAGSYEQYF
many	TRBV12-3/TRBV12-4	TRBD1	TRBJ2-2	TGTGCCAGCAGCAAGGGACAGGGGACCGGGGAGCTGTTTTTT	CASSKGQGTGELFF
many	TRBV29-1	TRBD2	TRBJ2-1	TGCAGCGTTGTTCTAGCGGGAGATGTAGATGAGCAGTTCTTC	CSVVLAGDVDEQFF
.	TRBV5-5	.	TRBJ2-7	TGTGCCAGCAGCTTGGACTGGGCTACCGTATACGAGCAGTACTTC	CASSLDWATVYEQYF
.	TRBV6-2/TRBV6-3	.	TRBJ2-7	TGTGCCAACAGTTACATCCATGGCAGGCTCCACGAGCAGTACTTC	CANSYIHGRLHEQYF
.	TRBV29-1	.	TRBJ2-2	TGCAGCGTTGTTATGGCGGGAGCGTACACCGGGGGGCTGTCTTTT	CSVVMAGAYTGGLSF